This TCR beta chain was identified in a study of cytomegalovirus exposure and HLA in healthy donors. Worth noting for this clone: The antigen is unknown.

This CDR3 region has 13 residues. CDR1 and CDR2 (germline): GTSNPN, SVGIG (reference sequence). V lost 0 bases and J 9 bases, leaving 12 bases between the germline ends. Only in-frame clones appear in the TCRdb table, and some are missing; sequencing was by immunoSEQ multiplex PCR. The sample yields about 160,000 clones, roughly nine tenths seen once. Study-level findings and limits: Specificity for CMV antigens was confirmed in vitro for a few of the CMV-associated chains. The authors enumerated over 150 TCR beta chains as linked to cytomegalovirus. First-cohort TCR clusters tended to co-occur in the roughly 130 validation repertoires, a later analysis found.

The origin of this receptor is a woman under 40 in good health and CMV-seronegative. Material: PBMCs. This sequence joins TRBV30 and TRBJ2-1; perhaps TRBD2 as D (5 bases). This chain's CDR3 is CAWSVLKAGEQFF. Here the CDR3 DNA reads TGTGCCTGGAGTGTACTCAAGGCGGGTGAGCAGTTCTTC. Using reference TRBV30 and TRBJ2-1 for the parts outside the CDR3, the full variable domain is SQTIHQWPATLVQPVGSPLSLECTVEGTSNPNLYWYRQAAGRGLQLLFYSVGIGQISSEVPQNLSASRPQDRQFILSSKKLLLSDSGFYLCAWSVLKAGEQFFGPGTRLTVL.